This TCR beta chain stems from a study of molecular identifiers for immune sequencing clone quantification. Study observations and caveats: In cases of identical TCR molecules sharing a barcode, highly expanded clone sizes could be underestimated.

The bulk TCR libraries were made with methods described before and with listed TCR primers. MiXCR was run by TCRdb on the PCR reads, yielding one entry per CDR3 protein. The table has 250,000 to 400,000 distinct CDR3 sequences, 20% to 25% seen once. Naive CD8 T cells were sorted as CD8+CD4-CCR7+CD45RA+. This clonotype was seen repeatedly, ten times or more. Its antigen remains unidentified. The V gene's germline CDR1 is SQVTM and CDR2 ANQGSEA. V lost 5 bases, J lost 3 bases, and 10 bases lay in between. The length of the CDR3 is 12 residues. The sequenced sample was naive CD8+ T cells from blood, with Jurkat cell RNA spiked in. This sample's subset: FACS-sorted CD8+CD4-CCR7+CD45RA+ naive T cells. The chain is built from TRBV29-1 and TRBJ1-2, with D uncertain. The receptor was derived from a human donor in good health. Some libraries in this study had Jurkat cell RNA spiked in. For the CDR3, the DNA is TGCAGCGTTATGGGTCTCCACTATGGCTACACCTTC. Translation: CSVMGLHYGYTF.